This paragraph covers one T cell receptor beta chain sequence. The CDR3 totals 15 residues. From germline, CDR1 is LNHDA and CDR2 SQIVND (reference sequence). The ends lost 3 bases at V and 3 bases at J; junction bases unmatched: 6. This sample is drawn from a study of OX40 agonist ivuxolimab in advanced cancers. The wider study: Aged about 23 to 80 with a mean of approximately 57 years, they were 82.7% male.

Assay: immunoSEQ multiplex PCR; the TCRdb copy retains only in-frame clones and omits some. The profile covers 4,000 to 6,500 clones, with roughly two thirds appearing a single time and 55% to 70% taken by the ten largest. Anyone with autoimmune disease history or systemic immunosuppression was excluded. This chain connects TRBV19 to TRBJ2-3; 7 bases map to TRBD1. The material sequenced was CD4+ or CD8+ T cells sorted from blood, taken in a trial of the OX40 agonist ivuxolimab. The sequence was collected from an adult with an advanced solid tumor such as melanoma, head and neck, liver or kidney cancer. CDR3 residues: CASSIGTELTDTQYF. The CDR3 nucleotides are TGTGCCAGTAGTATCGGGACAGAACTTACAGATACGCAGTATTTT.